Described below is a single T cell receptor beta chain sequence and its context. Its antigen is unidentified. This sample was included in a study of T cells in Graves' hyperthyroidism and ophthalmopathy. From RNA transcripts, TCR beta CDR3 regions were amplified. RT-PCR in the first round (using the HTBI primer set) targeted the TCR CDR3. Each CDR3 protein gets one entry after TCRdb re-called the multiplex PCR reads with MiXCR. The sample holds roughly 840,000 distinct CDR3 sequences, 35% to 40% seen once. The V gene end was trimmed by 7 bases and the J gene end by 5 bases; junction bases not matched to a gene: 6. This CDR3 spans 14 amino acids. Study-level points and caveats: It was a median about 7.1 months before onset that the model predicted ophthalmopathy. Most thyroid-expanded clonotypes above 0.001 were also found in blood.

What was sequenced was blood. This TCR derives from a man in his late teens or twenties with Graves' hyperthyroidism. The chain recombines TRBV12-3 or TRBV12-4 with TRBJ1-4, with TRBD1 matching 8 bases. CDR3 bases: TGTGCCAGCACTCGGACAGGGAAAAATGAAAAACTGTTTTTT. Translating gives CASTRTGKNEKLFF.